This T cell receptor (beta chain) was recorded in a study of blood T cell repertoires in COVID-19 (dated by TCRdb to 2019 to 2021). General notes on the study: The collaborator samples originated in the United States, Italy and Spain and spanned the acute and convalescent phases of COVID-19. HLA class I and class II types, where available, came from metadata supplied by the sample provider rather than from assay-based typing. The prospective study material was composed of cDNA or gDNA derived from T cells, B-cell-depleted T cells, or PBMCs. Sample metadata almost always included a de-identified subject ID, COVID-19 status, age in years and sex. The dataset comprised deeply sampled blood TCRbeta repertoires from subjects exposed to, actively infected with, or recovered from COVID-19. The repertoires were released in a freely available public database intended as a resource for research on the immune response to SARS-CoV-2. The samples were drawn from the first 160 participants of the ongoing ImmuneRACE study and from some 1,300 subjects provided by 6 global collaborators.

What the research found in general, with its limitations: The amount of clinical and demographic metadata varied by source and participant and was provided uncurated.

TCRbeta CDR3 regions were amplified from genomic DNA by means of the immunoSEQ Assay, a bias-controlled multiplex PCR. The paper's data handling went like this. Within the assay, amplification of reference gene primers was used to estimate how many nucleated cells each sample contained. Sequence reads were collapsed and filtered to measure the absolute abundance of every unique TCRbeta CDR3 rearrangement. For each sample, productive Simpson clonality was calculated by taking the square root of Simpson's diversity index across productive rearrangements. This immuneACCESS table, as held by TCRdb, lists in-frame sequences with V and J called but not all clones. Of the missing ones, under half trace to an unresolved V gene in checked studies; the others have no known cause. V and J calls and clone size are as listed in that table; D and trimming were resolved from the DNA. For this sample there are fewer than 350,000 clones; more than 85% appear just once. Together, the top ten hold about 5% of the sample.

This clone showed up just once. Its antigen is currently not known. The input lacks base qualities; no much larger clone sits a single base away. The CDR3, from cysteine to phenylalanine, totals 16 residues. Left in the record is the CDR3 DNA by itself, 48 bases read in frame from the first base. Looking up the germline V gene yields CDR1 SGHVS and CDR2 FQNEAQ. Relative to germline, V is missing 5 bases and J is missing 1 base, with 10 bases of the junction outside any gene match. Collaborating institutions collected whole blood in K2EDTA tubes following their own protocols. Collaborator samples were shipped for TCRbeta analysis as frozen whole blood, isolated PBMCs, or DNA extracted from either sample type.

This TCR derives from a man aged 35 to 55 with acute or convalescent COVID-19. Sequencing was done on a sample of peripheral blood. Recombination linked TRBV7-8 to TRBJ2-7; 8 central nucleotides agree with TRBD2. The bases read TGTGCCAGCAGCCCCCCGGGAGGGGAAATGTCCTACGAGCAGTACTTC. Translated, this is CASSPPGGEMSYEQYF. Reference TRBV7-8 and TRBJ2-7 genes cover what lies past the CDR3, so the full variable domain is GAGVSQSPRYKVAKRGQDVALRCDPISGHVSLFWYQQALGQGPEFLTYFQNEAQLDKSGLPSDRFFAERPEGSVSTLKIQRTQQEDSAVYLCASSPPGGEMSYEQYFGPGTRLTVT.